The sequence of this T cell receptor beta chain was determined in a study of cytomegalovirus exposure and HLA in healthy donors. Across the study: Membership in the Caucasian-associated ancestry cluster was found for 81% of about 430 genotyped donors.

A few counts support this clone. Its antigen is still unknown. The V gene's germline CDR1 is SGHVS and CDR2 FNYEAQ. The CDR3 runs 16 residues. The V and J ends lost 5 bases and 2 bases, in that order; junction bases with no gene match: 10. The study ran its PCR with 60 Vbeta and 13 Jbeta primers. The table came from immunoSEQ multiplex PCR; TCRdb's copy has only in-frame clones and leaves some out. The table lists over 85,000 clones, under 9% of them singletons. Points from the study as a whole: There were some V segments, including TRBV6-2 and TRBV6-3, excluded as indistinguishable. In an earlier analysis, about 87% or about 30%: the productive usage of most TCR beta V segments. As a later analysis showed, a missense DCLRE1C variant was linked to trimming of TCR beta V- and J-genes.

The sequence was collected from a man in his fifties in good health and CMV-seronegative. Specimen: PBMCs. The chain uses TRBV7-6 and TRBJ2-3; TRBD2 matches 7 bases. The CDR3 sequence: CASSPLGGGSTDTQYF. The CDR3 DNA reads TGTGCCAGCAGCCCCCTGGGGGGGGGTTCCACAGATACGCAGTATTTT.